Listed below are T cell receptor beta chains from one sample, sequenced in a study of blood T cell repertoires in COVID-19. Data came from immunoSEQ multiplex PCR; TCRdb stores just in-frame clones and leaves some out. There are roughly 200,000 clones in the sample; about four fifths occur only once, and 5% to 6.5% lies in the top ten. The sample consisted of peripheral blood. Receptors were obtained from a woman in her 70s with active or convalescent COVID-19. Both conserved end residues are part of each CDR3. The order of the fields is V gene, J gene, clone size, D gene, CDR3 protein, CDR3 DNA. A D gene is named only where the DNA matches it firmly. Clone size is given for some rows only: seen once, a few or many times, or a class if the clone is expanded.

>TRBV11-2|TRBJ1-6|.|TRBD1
CASSLERTRGQGNSPLHF
TGTGCCAGCAGCTTAGAGCGGACCAGGGGACAGGGGAATTCACCCCTCCACTTT
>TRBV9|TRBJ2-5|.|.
CASSREETQYF
TGTGCCAGCAGCCGAGAAGAGACCCAGTACTTC
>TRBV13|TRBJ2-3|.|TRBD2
CASSLGASGGTDTQYF
TGTGCCAGCAGCTTAGGGGCTAGCGGGGGCACAGATACGCAGTATTTT
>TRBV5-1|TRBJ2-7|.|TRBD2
CASSRTSGSYEQYF
TGCGCCAGCAGCCGGACTAGCGGGAGTTACGAGCAGTACTTC
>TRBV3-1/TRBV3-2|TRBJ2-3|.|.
CASSETSSTDTQYF
TGTGCCAGCAGCGAGACTTCTAGCACAGATACGCAGTATTTT
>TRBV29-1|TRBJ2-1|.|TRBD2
CSVEAFPAGTSGRSSYNEQFF
TGCAGCGTTGAAGCGTTCCCGGCCGGGACTAGCGGACGGAGCTCCTACAATGAGCAGTTCTTC
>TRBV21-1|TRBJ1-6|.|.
CASSKRSGQGFSPLHF
TGTGCCAGCAGCAAACGTAGTGGACAGGGATTTTCACCCCTCCACTTT
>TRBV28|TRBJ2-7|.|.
CASQTMGSSYEQYF
TGTGCCAGCCAGACGATGGGCAGCTCCTACGAGCAGTACTTC
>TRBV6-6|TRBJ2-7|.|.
CASSYDRSYEQYF
TGTGCCAGCAGTTACGACAGATCCTACGAGCAGTACTTC
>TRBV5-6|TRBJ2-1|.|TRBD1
CASSWDGTGGSVEQFF
TGTGCCAGCAGCTGGGACGGGACAGGGGGATCCGTTGAGCAGTTCTTC
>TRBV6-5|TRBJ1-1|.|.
CASSRGLSREAFF
TGTGCCAGCAGCAGGGGTCTTTCGAGGGAAGCTTTCTTT
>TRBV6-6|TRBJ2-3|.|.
CASRPGTWQDTQYF
TGTGCCAGCAGGCCGGGGACATGGCAAGATACGCAGTATTTT
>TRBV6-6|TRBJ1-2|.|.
CASSPQIRDYGYTF
TGTGCCAGCAGTCCTCAAATCCGGGACTATGGCTACACCTTC
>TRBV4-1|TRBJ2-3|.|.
CASSRAISGTSTDTQYF
TGCGCCAGCAGCCGAGCAATTTCCGGGACTAGCACAGATACGCAGTATTTT
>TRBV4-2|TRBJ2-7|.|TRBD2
CASSQDHSGSSYEQYF
TGTGCCAGCAGCCAGGATCATAGCGGGAGCTCCTACGAGCAGTACTTC
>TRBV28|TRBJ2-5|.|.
CASSLWGGSQETQYF
TGTGCCAGCAGTTTATGGGGAGGATCCCAAGAGACCCAGTACTTC
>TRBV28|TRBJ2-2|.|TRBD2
CASSSPGLAGVSGTGELFF
TGTGCCAGCAGCTCTCCCGGACTAGCGGGAGTATCGGGCACCGGGGAGCTGTTTTTT
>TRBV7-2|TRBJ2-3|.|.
CASSLEGGVSTDTQYF
TGTGCCAGCAGCTTAGAAGGGGGAGTTAGCACAGATACGCAGTATTTT
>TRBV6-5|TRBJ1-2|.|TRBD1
CASSRPGQNYGYTF
TGTGCCAGCAGTAGGCCGGGACAGAACTATGGCTACACCTTC
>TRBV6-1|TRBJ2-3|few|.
CASSDRAGRTTDTQYF
TGTGCCAGCAGTGACAGGGCCGGCCGAACCACAGATACGCAGTATTTT
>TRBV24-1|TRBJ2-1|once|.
CATSDPGRGADEQFF
TGTGCCACCAGTGATCCGGGTCGGGGGGCGGATGAGCAGTTCTTC
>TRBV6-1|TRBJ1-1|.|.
CASSDSPNTEAFF
TGTGCCAGCAGTGATAGCCCGAACACTGAAGCTTTCTTT
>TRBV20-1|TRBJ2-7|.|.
CSAGGRLGNSYEQYF
TGCAGTGCTGGTGGGCGGCTCGGAAACTCCTACGAGCAGTACTTC
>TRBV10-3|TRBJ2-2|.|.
CAISLSTTGELFF
TGTGCCATCAGCTTGAGCACCACCGGGGAGCTGTTTTTT
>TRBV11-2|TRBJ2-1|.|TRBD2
CASSLASGRATEQFF
TGTGCCAGCAGCTTAGCAAGCGGGAGGGCCACTGAGCAGTTCTTC
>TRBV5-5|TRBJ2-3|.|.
CASTPLGGSTDTQYF
TGTGCCAGCACCCCCCTTGGCGGGAGCACAGATACGCAGTATTTT
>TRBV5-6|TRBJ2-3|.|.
CASSLVRRSDTQYF
TGTGCCAGCAGCTTGGTAAGGCGGTCAGATACGCAGTATTTT
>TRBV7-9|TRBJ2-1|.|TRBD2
CASSPGTSGRRGSNEQFF
TGTGCCAGCAGCCCTGGGACTAGCGGGAGGAGGGGGTCTAATGAGCAGTTCTTC
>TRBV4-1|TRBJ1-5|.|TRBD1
CASSQVSLGTDNQPQHF
TGCGCCAGCAGCCAAGTATCTTTAGGGACAGATAATCAGCCCCAGCATTTT